This passage covers 6 T cell receptor beta chains from one sample sequenced in a study of monozygotic twins with inflammatory bowel disease. TCRdb re-called the 5' RACE reads; one entry per CDR3 protein, DNA not given. The repertoire shows around 200,000 distinct CDR3 sequences; the top ten hold 1.5% to 2%. The sequenced sample was blood. These receptor sequences come from a human donor with ulcerative colitis or Crohn's disease, or a healthy co-twin of an affected twin (not recorded which).

The chain carries TRBV5-1 and TRBJ2-2; as DNA is missing, the TRBD2 call by TCRdb cannot be tested. The CDR3 length is 14 residues. Germline CDR1 and CDR2: SGHRS and YFSETQ. This CDR3 reads CASSSTGTTGELFF.

This sequence joins TRBV12-3 or TRBV12-4 and TRBJ2-5. The CDR3 is 14 residues long. CDR3 amino acids: CASSFLREEETQYF.

This rearrangement joins TRBV5-4 to TRBJ1-6. The V gene's germline CDR1 is SGHNT and CDR2 YYREEE (reference sequence). This CDR3 is 16 amino acids long. The CDR3 loop reads CASSASGSSYNSPLHF.

CDR3 sequence: CASSSSGAGEAFF. This chain uses TRBV5-4 with TRBJ1-1; TCRdb reports TRBD1, a call that lacks DNA to check it against. The CDR3 is 13 residues long. CDR1 and CDR2 (germline): SGHNT, YYREEE (reference sequence).

The J gene is TRBJ2-3, the V gene TRBV6-1; TCRdb lists TRBD2, though no DNA is available to test this call. This CDR3 contains 15 residues. Germline CDR1 MNHNS, CDR2 SASEGT. The CDR3 region is CASSDLAGSTDTQYF.

The V call is TRBV9, the J call TRBJ2-3; the TCRdb call, TRBD1, lacks DNA for checking. Germline CDR1 reads SGDLS; CDR2 reads YYNGEE. The CDR3 spans 14 residues. CDR3: CASSVVRDTDTQYF.